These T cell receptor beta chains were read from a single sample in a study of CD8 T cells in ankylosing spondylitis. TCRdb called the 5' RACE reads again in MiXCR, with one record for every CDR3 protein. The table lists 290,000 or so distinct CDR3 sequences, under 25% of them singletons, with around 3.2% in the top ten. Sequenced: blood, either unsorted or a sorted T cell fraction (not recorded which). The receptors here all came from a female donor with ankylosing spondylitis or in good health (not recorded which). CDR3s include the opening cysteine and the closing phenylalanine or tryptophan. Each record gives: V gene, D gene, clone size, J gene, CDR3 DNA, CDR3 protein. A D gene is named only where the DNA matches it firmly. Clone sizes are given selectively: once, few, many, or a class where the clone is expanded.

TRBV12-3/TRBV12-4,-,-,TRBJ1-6,TGTGCCAGCAAACGGAATAATTCACCCCTCCACTTT,CASKRNNSPLHF
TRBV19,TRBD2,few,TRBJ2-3,TGTGCCAGTAGTACGTCTGGCGGGGGATCAGATACGCAGTATTTT,CASSTSGGGSDTQYF
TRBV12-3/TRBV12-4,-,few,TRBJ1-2,TGTGCCAGCAGTTTCGCAGGGTTGGGGTTGGATGGCTACACCTTC,CASSFAGLGLDGYTF
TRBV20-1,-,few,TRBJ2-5,TGCAGTGCGCATCTGGAGACCCAGTACTTC,CSAHLETQYF
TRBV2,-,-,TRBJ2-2,TGTGCCAGCAGCCGAAGGGGGTCCGGGGAGCTGTTTTTT,CASSRRGSGELFF
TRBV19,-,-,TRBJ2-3,TGTGCCAGTTCTTACCATAGCCGCGATACGCAGTATTTT,CASSYHSRDTQYF
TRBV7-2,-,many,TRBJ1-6,TGTGCTCTTGGAGTAGGTTTTGGATCACCCCTCCACTTT,CALGVGFGSPLHF
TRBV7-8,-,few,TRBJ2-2,TGTGCCAGCCGCGTGCAGCCCACCGGGGAGCTGTTTTTT,CASRVQPTGELFF
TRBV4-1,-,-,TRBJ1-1,TGCGCCAGCAGCCAAGTGTTGGGTGGGAGATTTGAAGCTTTCTTT,CASSQVLGGRFEAFF
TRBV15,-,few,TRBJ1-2,TGTGCCACCAGCAGAGGACAGGCTAACTATGGCTACACCTTC,CATSRGQANYGYTF
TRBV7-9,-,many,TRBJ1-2,TGTGCCAGCAGCTCATCCTGGGGGTATGGCTACACCTTC,CASSSSWGYGYTF
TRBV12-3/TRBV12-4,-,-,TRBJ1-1,TGTGCCAGCAGACCGACACCGATGGGGGAAGCTTTCTTT,CASRPTPMGEAFF
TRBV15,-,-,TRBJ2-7,TGTGCCACCAGCAGAGATAGGAGGCATTACGAGCAGTACTTC,CATSRDRRHYEQYF
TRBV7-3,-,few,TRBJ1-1,TGTGCCAGCAGTCCCGGGGGGATTGAAGCTTTCTTT,CASSPGGIEAFF
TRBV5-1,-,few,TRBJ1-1,TGCGCCAGCAGCCCTACTGACAGCTTCCTGAACACTGAAGCTTTCTTT,CASSPTDSFLNTEAFF
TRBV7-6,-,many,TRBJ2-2,TGTGCCAGCAGCTTATCGAGGGGCACCGGGGAGCTGTTTTTT,CASSLSRGTGELFF
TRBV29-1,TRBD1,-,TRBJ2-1,TGCAGCGGCGGGACAGGGACCTTCTACAATGAGCAGTTCTTC,CSGGTGTFYNEQFF
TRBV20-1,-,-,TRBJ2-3,TGCAGTGCACCAGGACCCGGACTTTCCACAGATACGCAGTATTTT,CSAPGPGLSTDTQYF
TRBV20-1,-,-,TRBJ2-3,TGCAGTGCTAGAGAGGGGGCACTAGTCACAGATACGCAGTATTTT,CSAREGALVTDTQYF
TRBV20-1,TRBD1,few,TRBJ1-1,TGCAGTGCGACGACAGGGTGGAACACTGAAGCTTTCTTT,CSATTGWNTEAFF
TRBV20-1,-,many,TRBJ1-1,TGCAGTGCTAGAGTCCCAGTGGGGGGCACTGAAGCTTTCTTT,CSARVPVGGTEAFF
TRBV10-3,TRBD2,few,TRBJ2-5,TGTGCCACGGGACTAGGGGAGACCCAGTACTTC,CATGLGETQYF
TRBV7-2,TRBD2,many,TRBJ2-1,TGTGCCAGCAGCTTAGCGCTAGCGGGCTCCTACAATGAGCAGTTCTTC,CASSLALAGSYNEQFF
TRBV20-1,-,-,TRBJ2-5,TGCAGTGCAACCCTAGTGCGGGAGACCCAGTACTTC,CSATLVRETQYF
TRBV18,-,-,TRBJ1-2,TGTGCCAGCTCCCCCCTGGGACCGACCTATGGCTACACCTTC,CASSPLGPTYGYTF
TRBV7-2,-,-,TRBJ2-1,TGTGCCAGCAGCCGAAACCGGGACATCACGTTCTTC,CASSRNRDITFF
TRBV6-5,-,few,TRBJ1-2,TGTGCCACCCAGAGGGTTAACTATGGCTACACCTTC,CATQRVNYGYTF
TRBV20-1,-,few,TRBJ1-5,TGCAGTGCTCTAGAGGATAGCAATCAGCCCCAGCATTTT,CSALEDSNQPQHF
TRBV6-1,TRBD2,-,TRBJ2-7,TGTGCCAGCAGGTCCAGCGGGGTCTTCTCCTACGAGCAGTACTTC,CASRSSGVFSYEQYF
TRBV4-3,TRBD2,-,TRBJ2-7,TGCGCCAGCAGCGACTCAATCGGGGGGAAGTACTTC,CASSDSIGGKYF
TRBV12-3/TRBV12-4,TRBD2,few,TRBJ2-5,TGTGCCAGCAGTCAGAGACTAGCGGGATACCAAGAGACCCAGTACTTC,CASSQRLAGYQETQYF
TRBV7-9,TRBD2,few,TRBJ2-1,TGTGCCAGCAGCTTACGGGCGCGGCTAGCGGTCTACAATGAGCAGTTCTTC,CASSLRARLAVYNEQFF
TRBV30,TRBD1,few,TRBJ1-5,TGTGCCTTCACGACAGGGGGCGATCAGCCCCAGCATTTT,CAFTTGGDQPQHF
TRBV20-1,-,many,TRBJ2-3,TGCAGTGCCCCGTGGAGCATGGATACGCAGTATTTT,CSAPWSMDTQYF
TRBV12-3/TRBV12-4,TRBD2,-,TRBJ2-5,TGTGCCAGCAGTTTAGGGCTAGCGGGAGGTCGAGAGACCCAGTACTTC,CASSLGLAGGRETQYF
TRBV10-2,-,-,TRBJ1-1,TGCGCCAGCAGTCAGAGTACAGGTAACACTGAAGCTTTCTTT,CASSQSTGNTEAFF
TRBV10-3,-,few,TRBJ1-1,TGTGCCATCAGCCCGGGGGGGGGAGCTTTCTTT,CAISPGGGAFF
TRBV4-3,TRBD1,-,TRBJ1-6,TGCGCCAGCAGCCAAGCTTCGGGACAGGGTGGTTCACCCCTCCACTTT,CASSQASGQGGSPLHF
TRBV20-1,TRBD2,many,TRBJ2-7,TGCAGTGCTAGAACTGGACTAGCGTTCGACTACGAGCAGTACTTC,CSARTGLAFDYEQYF
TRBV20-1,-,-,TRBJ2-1,TGCAGTGCTCGTCAGCAAGCCCTTAGCTACAATGAGCAGTTCTTC,CSARQQALSYNEQFF
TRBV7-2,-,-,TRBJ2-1,TGTGCCAGCAGCTTAGTTCGTTCCAACAATGAGCAGTTCTTC,CASSLVRSNNEQFF
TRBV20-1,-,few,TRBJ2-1,TGCAGTGCGACCGACAGATACAATGAGCAGTTCTTC,CSATDRYNEQFF
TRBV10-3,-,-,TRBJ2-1,TGTGCCATCAGTGAACTTACCACTAACACGGGGCACAACAATGAGCAGTTCTTC,CAISELTTNTGHNNEQFF
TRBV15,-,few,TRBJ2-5,TGTGCCACCAGCAGAGATCTAGGACGAGAGTGGTACTTC,CATSRDLGREWYF
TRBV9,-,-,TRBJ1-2,TGTGCCAGCAGCGTAGAGCCGGGGACGGGAGGCTACACCTTC,CASSVEPGTGGYTF
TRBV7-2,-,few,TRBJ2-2,TGTGCCAGCAGCGCCTCGAACACCGGGGAGCTGTTTTTT,CASSASNTGELFF
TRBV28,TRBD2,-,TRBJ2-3,TGTGCCAGCAGTCCTGGACTAGCGGGAGCCACAGATACGCAGTATTTT,CASSPGLAGATDTQYF
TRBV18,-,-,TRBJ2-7,TGTGCCAGCTCACTTCCAGGGACCTACGAGCAGTACTTC,CASSLPGTYEQYF
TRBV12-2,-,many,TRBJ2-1,TGTGCAACCTGTCTAGGGGGGGCATACAATGAGCAGTTCTTC,CATCLGGAYNEQFF
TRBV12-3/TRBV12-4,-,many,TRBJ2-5,TGTGCCAGCAGTTTTAGCCTGAAGACCCAGTACTTC,CASSFSLKTQYF